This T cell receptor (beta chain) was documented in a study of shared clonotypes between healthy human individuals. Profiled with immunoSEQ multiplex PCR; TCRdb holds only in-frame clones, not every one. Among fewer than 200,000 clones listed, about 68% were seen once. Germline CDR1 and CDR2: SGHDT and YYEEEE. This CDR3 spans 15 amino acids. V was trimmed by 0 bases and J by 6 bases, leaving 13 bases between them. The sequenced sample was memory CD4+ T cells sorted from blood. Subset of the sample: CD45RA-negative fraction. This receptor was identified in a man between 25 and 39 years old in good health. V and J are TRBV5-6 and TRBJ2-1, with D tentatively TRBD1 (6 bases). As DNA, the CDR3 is TGTGCCAGCAGCTTGGTGGGCCAGGACAGCAATGAGCAGTTCTTC. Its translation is CASSLVGQDSNEQFF.